The rows below give T cell receptor beta chains drawn from one sample of a study of Ad26.COV2.S vaccination and SARS-CoV-2 variants. The method was immunoSEQ multiplex PCR; TCRdb's version includes in-frame clones alone and lacks a portion of them. The profile shows about 380,000 clones, 83% of them singletons. Here the sequenced sample was peripheral blood, taken in a trial of Ad26.COV2.S vaccine versus placebo. The source of these receptors is a person between 18 and 60 years old who received the Ad26.COV2.S COVID-19 vaccine or a placebo. Both conserved end residues are part of each CDR3. A D gene is named only where the DNA matches it firmly. Some rows have no size entry. The others give once, few or many, or a class for an expanded clone.

clone_size,d_call,v_call,j_call,cdr3_aa,cdr3_nt
NA,NA,TRBV5-6,TRBJ1-4,CASSLNEKLFF,TGTGCCAGCAGCTTGAATGAAAAACTGTTTTTT
NA,TRBD1,TRBV6-2/TRBV6-3,TRBJ1-3,CASSFLLRDRASGNTIYF,TGTGCCAGCAGTTTTCTATTGAGGGACAGGGCCTCTGGAAACACCATATATTTT
NA,NA,TRBV12-2,TRBJ1-5,CASRARAQGESNQPQHF,TGTGCAAGTCGCGCTAGAGCTCAGGGAGAAAGCAATCAGCCCCAGCATTTT
NA,TRBD2,TRBV5-1,TRBJ2-4,CASSWTPGLGNIQYF,TGCGCCAGCAGCTGGACACCGGGACTAGGAAACATTCAGTACTTC
NA,NA,TRBV20-1,TRBJ1-3,CSAGSDTIYF,TGCAGTGCCGGGTCGGACACCATATATTTT
NA,NA,TRBV3-1/TRBV3-2,TRBJ2-1,CASSQDPQEQFF,TGTGCCAGCAGCCAAGATCCACAGGAGCAGTTCTTC
many,TRBD2,TRBV7-3,TRBJ2-1,CASSLGSGLAGKITYNEQFF,TGTGCCAGCAGCTTAGGGTCGGGACTAGCGGGCAAGATTACATACAATGAGCAGTTCTTC
NA,TRBD2,TRBV4-1,TRBJ2-7,CASSADWASGRYEQYF,TGCGCCAGCAGCGCGGACTGGGCTAGCGGGAGATACGAGCAGTACTTC
once,NA,TRBV5-1,TRBJ1-2,CASSLVRGNYGYTF,TGCGCCAGCAGCTTAGTCAGGGGTAACTATGGCTACACCTTC
NA,TRBD1,TRBV7-9,TRBJ1-2,CASSRGQAYYTF,TGTGCCAGCAGCCGGGGACAGGCCTACTACACCTTC
once,NA,TRBV27,TRBJ2-2,CASSLVGPGELFF,TGTGCCAGCAGTTTGGTGGGGCCCGGGGAGCTGTTTTTT
few,NA,TRBV7-9,TRBJ1-2,CASSLAMDYGYTF,TGTGCCAGCAGCTTAGCTATGGACTATGGCTACACCTTC
NA,TRBD2,TRBV9,TRBJ2-1,CASSQSGNPSYNEQFF,TGTGCCAGCAGCCAGAGCGGGAATCCTTCCTACAATGAGCAGTTCTTC
NA,NA,TRBV18,TRBJ2-7,CASSWGLRPYEQYF,TGTGCCAGCTCATGGGGACTCCGGCCCTACGAGCAGTACTTC
NA,NA,TRBV18,TRBJ2-1,CASSPRAGNYNEQFF,TGTGCCAGCTCACCACGGGCGGGAAACTACAATGAGCAGTTCTTC
NA,NA,TRBV7-8,TRBJ2-6,CGVGANVLTF,TGTGGAGTAGGGGCCAACGTCCTGACTTTC
NA,NA,TRBV13,TRBJ2-7,CASSFFDGSYEQYF,TGTGCCAGCAGCTTTTTTGACGGCTCCTACGAGCAGTACTTC
NA,NA,TRBV11-1,TRBJ2-5,CASSFTVGSRETQYF,TGTGCCAGCAGCTTTACCGTGGGGAGTAGAGAGACCCAGTACTTC
NA,TRBD1,TRBV5-1,TRBJ1-2,CASSLAQGAGGYTF,TGCGCCAGCAGCTTGGCACAGGGGGCAGGAGGCTACACCTTC
few,NA,TRBV7-9,TRBJ2-4,CASSLFSGLNIQYF,TGTGCCAGCAGCTTATTTTCGGGGCTAAACATTCAGTACTTC
NA,NA,TRBV11-3,TRBJ2-5,CASNIFDGPQETQYF,TGTGCCAGCAATATTTTCGACGGTCCCCAAGAGACCCAGTACTTC
NA,NA,TRBV29-1,TRBJ1-2,CSVARGPANYGYTF,TGCAGCGTTGCAAGGGGCCCTGCTAACTATGGCTACACCTTC
NA,TRBD2,TRBV30,TRBJ2-7,CAWSVLVGRWGLYEQYF,TGTGCCTGGAGTGTACTAGTCGGGAGGTGGGGGTTGTACGAGCAGTACTTC
NA,NA,TRBV12-5,TRBJ1-2,CASGLLPDSFYGYTF,TGTGCTAGTGGTTTGCTCCCGGACAGCTTCTATGGCTACACCTTC
NA,NA,TRBV5-4,TRBJ2-1,CASSPGGGLAFEQFF,TGTGCCAGCAGCCCAGGTGGAGGGCTGGCATTTGAGCAGTTCTTC
few,TRBD1,TRBV11-3,TRBJ2-2,CASSPDRGNTGELFF,TGTGCCAGCAGCCCCGACAGGGGTAACACCGGGGAGCTGTTTTTT
NA,NA,TRBV9,TRBJ2-3,CASSVGQTGRGTQYF,TGTGCCAGCAGCGTAGGGCAGACGGGGAGAGGTACGCAGTATTTT
NA,TRBD2,TRBV5-6,TRBJ2-5,CASSNTLIAGGPKTQYF,TGTGCCAGCAGCAATACCCTCATAGCGGGAGGGCCGAAGACCCAGTACTTC
NA,NA,TRBV5-1,TRBJ2-1,CASSWGQSYNEQFF,TGCGCCAGCAGCTGGGGACAATCCTACAATGAGCAGTTCTTC
NA,NA,TRBV5-1,TRBJ1-4,CASSAGQFNEKLFF,TGCGCCAGCAGCGCTGGACAGTTTAATGAAAAACTGTTTTTT
NA,NA,TRBV2,TRBJ1-4,CATHRGATNEKLFF,TGTGCCACCCACCGGGGCGCAACTAATGAAAAACTGTTTTTT
NA,NA,TRBV5-4,TRBJ1-2,CASSPGGQGTHGYTF,TGTGCCAGCAGCCCCGGGGGGCAGGGGACGCATGGCTACACCTTC
NA,TRBD2,TRBV7-2,TRBJ2-3,CASRNLAGAYGDTQYF,TGTGCCAGCAGAAATTTAGCGGGGGCTTATGGAGATACGCAGTATTTT
NA,NA,TRBV27,TRBJ2-4,CASSPPAKNIQYF,TGTGCCAGCAGTCCCCCCGCCAAAAACATTCAGTACTTC
NA,TRBD2,TRBV7-3,TRBJ2-1,CASSFTGGVYNEQFF,TGTGCCAGCAGCTTTACGGGAGGGGTCTACAATGAGCAGTTCTTC
NA,TRBD2,TRBV4-1,TRBJ2-5,CASSQDAASGSLQYF,TGCGCCAGCAGCCAAGATGCTGCTAGCGGGAGTTTGCAGTACTTC
NA,NA,TRBV5-1,TRBJ2-3,CASSRTGESTDTQYF,TGCGCCAGCAGCCGAACAGGCGAAAGCACAGATACGCAGTATTTT
NA,NA,TRBV10-3,TRBJ1-1,CAITPGVRDTEAFF,TGTGCCATCACCCCGGGTGTGAGGGACACTGAAGCTTTCTTT
NA,NA,TRBV7-9,TRBJ1-2,CAIPLWRLDYGYTF,TGTGCCATCCCCCTTTGGCGGTTGGACTATGGCTACACCTTC
NA,NA,TRBV2,TRBJ2-7,CASLQRLGYEQYF,TGTGCCAGTCTACAGAGGTTGGGCTACGAGCAGTACTTC
NA,TRBD1,TRBV6-4,TRBJ2-2,CASRGQSNTGELFF,TGTGCCAGCAGGGGACAGTCGAACACCGGGGAGCTGTTTTTT
NA,NA,TRBV18,TRBJ1-5,CASSPRQTQPQHF,TGTGCCAGCTCACCACGGCAGACCCAGCCCCAGCATTTT
NA,NA,TRBV13,TRBJ2-5,CASSLEREETQYF,TGTGCCAGCAGCCTCGAGAGGGAGGAGACCCAGTACTTC
NA,NA,TRBV25-1,TRBJ1-1,CASTARRPVGTEAFF,TGTGCCAGCACCGCCCGGCGGCCGGTAGGCACTGAAGCTTTCTTT
NA,NA,TRBV5-6,TRBJ1-2,CASSLAGRNYGYTF,TGTGCCAGCAGCTTGGCGGGACGGAACTATGGCTACACCTTC
NA,NA,TRBV6-5,TRBJ2-1,CASSYERQTLYNEQFF,TGTGCCAGCAGTTACGAGCGGCAGACGCTCTACAATGAGCAGTTCTTC
NA,NA,TRBV6-6,TRBJ1-2,CASSGGEGRGNGYTF,TGTGCCAGCAGTGGTGGTGAGGGGAGGGGAAATGGCTACACCTTC
NA,NA,TRBV5-4,TRBJ1-1,CASSLGQVNTEAFF,TGTGCCAGCAGCTTGGGACAGGTGAACACTGAAGCTTTCTTT
NA,NA,TRBV5-6,TRBJ2-1,CASSLLAAWGNEQFF,TGTGCCAGCAGCTTGCTCGCGGCCTGGGGAAATGAGCAGTTCTTC
NA,TRBD2,TRBV7-3,TRBJ2-5,CASSLMASGRETQYF,TGTGCCAGCAGCTTAATGGCTAGCGGGAGAGAGACCCAGTACTTC
NA,TRBD1,TRBV7-8,TRBJ1-2,CASSRTRQGGYGYTF,TGTGCCAGCAGCCGAACCAGACAGGGCGGGTATGGCTACACCTTC
NA,NA,TRBV1,TRBJ2-7,CTSSERGLDSAPYEQYF,TGCACCAGCAGCGAAAGGGGTCTGGACTCCGCACCCTACGAGCAGTACTTC
few,TRBD1,TRBV5-1,TRBJ1-1,CASSKGQLNTEAFF,TGCGCCAGCAGCAAGGGACAGTTGAACACTGAAGCTTTCTTT
NA,NA,TRBV19,TRBJ2-7,CASKGLSSYEQYF,TGTGCCAGTAAGGGGTTAAGCTCCTACGAGCAGTACTTC
NA,TRBD1,TRBV14,TRBJ1-3,CASSFDRAGNTIYF,TGTGCCAGCAGCTTTGACAGGGCTGGAAACACCATATATTTT
NA,NA,TRBV7-9,TRBJ1-2,CASSSNGGDGYTF,TGTGCCAGCAGCTCCAACGGGGGCGATGGCTACACCTTC
NA,NA,TRBV5-6,TRBJ2-7,CASSLEPGGEILEQYF,TGTGCCAGCAGCTTGGAACCCGGGGGCGAAATCCTCGAGCAGTACTTC